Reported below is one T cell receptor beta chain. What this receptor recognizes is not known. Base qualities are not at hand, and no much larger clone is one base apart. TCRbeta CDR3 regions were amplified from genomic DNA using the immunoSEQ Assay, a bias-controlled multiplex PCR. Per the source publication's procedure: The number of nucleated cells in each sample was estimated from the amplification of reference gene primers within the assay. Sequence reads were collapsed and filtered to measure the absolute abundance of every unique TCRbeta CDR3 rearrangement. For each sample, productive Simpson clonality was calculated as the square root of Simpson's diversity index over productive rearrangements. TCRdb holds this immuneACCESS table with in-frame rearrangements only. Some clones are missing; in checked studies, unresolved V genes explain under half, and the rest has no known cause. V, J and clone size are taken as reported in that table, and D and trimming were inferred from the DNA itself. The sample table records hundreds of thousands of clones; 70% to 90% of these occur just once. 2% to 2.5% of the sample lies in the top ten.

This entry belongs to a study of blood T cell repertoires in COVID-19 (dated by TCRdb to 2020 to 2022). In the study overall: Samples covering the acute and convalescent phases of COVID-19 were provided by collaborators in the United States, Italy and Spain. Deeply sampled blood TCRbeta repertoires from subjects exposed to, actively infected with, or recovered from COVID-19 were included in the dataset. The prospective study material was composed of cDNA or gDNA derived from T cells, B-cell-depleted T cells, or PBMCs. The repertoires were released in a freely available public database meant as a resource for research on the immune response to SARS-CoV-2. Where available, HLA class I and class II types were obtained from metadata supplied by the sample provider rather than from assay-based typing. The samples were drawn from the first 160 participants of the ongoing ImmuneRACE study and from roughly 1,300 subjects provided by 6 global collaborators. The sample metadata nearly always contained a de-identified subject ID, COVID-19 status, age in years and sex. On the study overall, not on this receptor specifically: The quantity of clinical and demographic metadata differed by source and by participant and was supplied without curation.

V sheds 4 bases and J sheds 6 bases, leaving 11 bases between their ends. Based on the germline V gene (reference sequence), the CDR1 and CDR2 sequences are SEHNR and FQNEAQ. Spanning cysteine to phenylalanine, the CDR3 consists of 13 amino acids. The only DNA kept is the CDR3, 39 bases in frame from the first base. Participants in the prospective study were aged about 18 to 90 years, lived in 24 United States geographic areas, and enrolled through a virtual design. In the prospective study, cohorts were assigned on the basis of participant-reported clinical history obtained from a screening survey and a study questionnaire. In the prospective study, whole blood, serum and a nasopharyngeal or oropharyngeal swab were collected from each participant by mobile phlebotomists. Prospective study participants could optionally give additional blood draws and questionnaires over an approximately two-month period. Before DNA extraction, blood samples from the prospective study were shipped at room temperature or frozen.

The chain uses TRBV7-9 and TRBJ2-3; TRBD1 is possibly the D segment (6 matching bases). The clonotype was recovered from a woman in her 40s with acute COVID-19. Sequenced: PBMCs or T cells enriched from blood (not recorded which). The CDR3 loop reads CASSSGVYDTQYF. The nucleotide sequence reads TGTGCCAGCAGCTCAGGGGTATACGATACGCAGTATTTT.